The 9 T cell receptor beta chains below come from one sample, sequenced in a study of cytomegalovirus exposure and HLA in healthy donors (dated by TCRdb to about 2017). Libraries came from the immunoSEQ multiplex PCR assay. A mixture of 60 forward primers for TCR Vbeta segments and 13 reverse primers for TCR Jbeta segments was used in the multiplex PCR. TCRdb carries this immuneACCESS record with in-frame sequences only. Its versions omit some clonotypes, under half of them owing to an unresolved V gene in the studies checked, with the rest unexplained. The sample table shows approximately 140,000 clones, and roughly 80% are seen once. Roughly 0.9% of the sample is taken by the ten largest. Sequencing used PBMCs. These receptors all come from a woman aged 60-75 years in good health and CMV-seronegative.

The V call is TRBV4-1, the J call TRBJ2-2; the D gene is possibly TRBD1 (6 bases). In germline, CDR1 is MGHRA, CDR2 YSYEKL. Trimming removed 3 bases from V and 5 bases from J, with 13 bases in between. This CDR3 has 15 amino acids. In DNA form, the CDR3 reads TGCGCCAGCAGCCACGTGATCAGGGGTACCGGGGAGCTGTTTTTT. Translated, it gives CASSHVIRGTGELFF.

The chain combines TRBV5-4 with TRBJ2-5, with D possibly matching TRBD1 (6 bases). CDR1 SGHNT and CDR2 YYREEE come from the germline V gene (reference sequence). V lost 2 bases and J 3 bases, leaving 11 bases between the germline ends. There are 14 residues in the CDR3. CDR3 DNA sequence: TGTGCCAGCAGCTTCCGGGACACTGAAGAGACCCAGTACTTC. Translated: CASSFRDTEETQYF.

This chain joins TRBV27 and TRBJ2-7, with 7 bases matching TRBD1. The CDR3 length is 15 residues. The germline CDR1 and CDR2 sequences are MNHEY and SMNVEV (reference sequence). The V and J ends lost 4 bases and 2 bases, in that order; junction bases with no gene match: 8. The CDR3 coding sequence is TGTGCCAGCAGTTATGACAGGGTCCCCACCTACGAGCAGTACTTC. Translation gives CASSYDRVPTYEQYF.

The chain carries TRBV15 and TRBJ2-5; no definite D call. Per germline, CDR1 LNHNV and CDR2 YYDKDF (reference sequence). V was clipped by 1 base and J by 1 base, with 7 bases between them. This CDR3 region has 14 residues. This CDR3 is CATSRARSQETQYF. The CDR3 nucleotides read TGTGCCACCAGCAGAGCTAGATCCCAAGAGACCCAGTACTTC.

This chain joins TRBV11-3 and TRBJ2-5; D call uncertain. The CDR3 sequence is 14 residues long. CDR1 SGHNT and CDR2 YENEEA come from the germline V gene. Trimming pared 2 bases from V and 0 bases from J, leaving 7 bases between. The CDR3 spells CASSLSPNQETQYF. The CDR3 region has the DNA TGTGCCAGCAGCTTATCTCCTAACCAAGAGACCCAGTACTTC. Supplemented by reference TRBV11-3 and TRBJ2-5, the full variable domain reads EAGVVQSPRYKIIEKKQPVAFWCNPISGHNTLYWYLQNLGQGPELLIRYENEEAVDDSQLPKDRFSAERLKGVDSTLKIQPAELGDSAVYLCASSLSPNQETQYFGPGTRLLVL.

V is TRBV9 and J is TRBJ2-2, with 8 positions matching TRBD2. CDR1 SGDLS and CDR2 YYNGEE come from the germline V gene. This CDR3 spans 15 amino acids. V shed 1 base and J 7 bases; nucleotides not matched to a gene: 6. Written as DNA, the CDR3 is TGTGCCAGCAGCGTACGACTGGCGGGAGGCGGGGAGCTGTTTTTT. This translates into CASSVRLAGGGELFF.

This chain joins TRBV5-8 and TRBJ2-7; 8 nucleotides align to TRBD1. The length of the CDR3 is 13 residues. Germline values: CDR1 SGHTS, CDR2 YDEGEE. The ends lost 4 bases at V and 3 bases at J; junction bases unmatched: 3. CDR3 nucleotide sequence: TGTGCCAGCAGCGCGGACAGGGTCTACGAGCAGTACTTC. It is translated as CASSADRVYEQYF.

The chain's CDR3 is CASSLSDPGASAYEQYF. The CDR3 nucleotides are TGTGCCAGCAGTTTATCCGATCCCGGCGCTAGCGCCTACGAGCAGTACTTC. V and J are TRBV27 and TRBJ2-5; D may be TRBD2 (6 bases). With the DNA end fitting TRBJ2-7 better, the J assignment may be wrong. Germline V gene data show CDR1 as MNHEY and CDR2 as SMNVEV (reference sequence). The CDR3 loop spans 17 amino acids.

CDR3 bases: TGCGCCAGCAGCTTGTCGGTCAGGCAGGGGGTGTACGAGCAGTACTTC. Translation gives CASSLSVRQGVYEQYF. The V gene is TRBV5-1, the J gene TRBJ2-7; 7 nucleotides agree with TRBD1. The CDR3 consists of 16 residues. Germline V gives CDR1 SGHRS, CDR2 YFSETQ. Trimming took 1 base from V and 4 from J; bases not matched to a gene: 11. Supplemented by reference TRBV5-1 and TRBJ2-7, the full variable domain reads KAGVTQTPRYLIKTRGQQVTLSCSPISGHRSVSWYQQTPGQGLQFLFEYFSETQRNKGNFPGRFSGRQFSNSRSEMNVSTLELGDSALYLCASSLSVRQGVYEQYFGPGTRLTVT.